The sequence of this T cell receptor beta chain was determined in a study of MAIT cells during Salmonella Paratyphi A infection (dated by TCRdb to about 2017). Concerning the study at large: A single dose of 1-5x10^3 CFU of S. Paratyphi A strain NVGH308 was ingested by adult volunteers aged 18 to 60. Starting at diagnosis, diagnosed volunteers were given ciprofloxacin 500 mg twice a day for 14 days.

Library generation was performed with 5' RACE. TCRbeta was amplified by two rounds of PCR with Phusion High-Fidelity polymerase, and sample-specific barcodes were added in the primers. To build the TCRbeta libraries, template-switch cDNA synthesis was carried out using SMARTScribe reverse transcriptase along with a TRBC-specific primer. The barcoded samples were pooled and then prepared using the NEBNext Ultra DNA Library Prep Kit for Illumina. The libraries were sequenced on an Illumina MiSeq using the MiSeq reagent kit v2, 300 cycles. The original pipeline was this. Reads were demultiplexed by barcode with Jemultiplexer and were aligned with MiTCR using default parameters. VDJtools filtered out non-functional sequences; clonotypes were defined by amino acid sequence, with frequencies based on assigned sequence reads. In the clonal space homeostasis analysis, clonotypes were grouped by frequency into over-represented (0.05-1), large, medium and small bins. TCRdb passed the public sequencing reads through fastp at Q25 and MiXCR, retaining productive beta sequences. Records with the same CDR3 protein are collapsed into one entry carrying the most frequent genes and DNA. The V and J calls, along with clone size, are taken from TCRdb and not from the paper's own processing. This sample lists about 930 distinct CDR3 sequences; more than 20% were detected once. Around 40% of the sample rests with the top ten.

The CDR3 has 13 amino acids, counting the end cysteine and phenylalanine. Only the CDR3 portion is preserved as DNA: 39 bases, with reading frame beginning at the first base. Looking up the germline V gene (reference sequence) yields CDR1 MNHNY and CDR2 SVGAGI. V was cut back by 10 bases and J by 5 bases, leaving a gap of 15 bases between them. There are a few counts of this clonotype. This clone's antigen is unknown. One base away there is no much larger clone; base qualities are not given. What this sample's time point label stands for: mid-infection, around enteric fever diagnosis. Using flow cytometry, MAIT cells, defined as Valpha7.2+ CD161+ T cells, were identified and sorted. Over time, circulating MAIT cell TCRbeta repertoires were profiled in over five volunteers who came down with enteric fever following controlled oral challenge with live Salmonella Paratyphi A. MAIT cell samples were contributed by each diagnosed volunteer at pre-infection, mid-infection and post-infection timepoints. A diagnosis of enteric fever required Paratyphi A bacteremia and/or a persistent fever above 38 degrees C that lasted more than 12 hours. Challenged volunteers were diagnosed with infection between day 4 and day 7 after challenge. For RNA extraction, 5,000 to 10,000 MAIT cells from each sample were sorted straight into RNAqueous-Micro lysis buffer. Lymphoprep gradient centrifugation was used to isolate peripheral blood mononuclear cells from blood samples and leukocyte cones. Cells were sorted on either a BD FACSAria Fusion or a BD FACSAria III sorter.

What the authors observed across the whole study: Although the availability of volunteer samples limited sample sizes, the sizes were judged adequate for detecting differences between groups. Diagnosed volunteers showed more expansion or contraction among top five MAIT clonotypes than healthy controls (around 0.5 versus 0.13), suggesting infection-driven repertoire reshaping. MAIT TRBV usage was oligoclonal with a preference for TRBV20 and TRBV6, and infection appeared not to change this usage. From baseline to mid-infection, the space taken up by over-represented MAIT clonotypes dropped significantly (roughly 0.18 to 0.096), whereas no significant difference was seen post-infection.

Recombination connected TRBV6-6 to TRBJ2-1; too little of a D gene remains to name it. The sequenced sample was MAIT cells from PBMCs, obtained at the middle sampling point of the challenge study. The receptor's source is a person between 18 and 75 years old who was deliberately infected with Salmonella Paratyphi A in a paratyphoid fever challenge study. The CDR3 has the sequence CANSKDVHNEQFF. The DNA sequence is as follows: TGTGCCAACTCCAAGGACGTGCACAATGAGCAGTTCTTC.